A selection of T cell receptor beta chains follows, all from one sample in a study of cytomegalovirus exposure and HLA in healthy donors. Some clones are missing from TCRdb's copy, which holds only in-frame ones; the method was immunoSEQ multiplex PCR. The repertoire holds tens of thousands of clones, with over 75% as singletons. The specimen was PBMCs. The receptors derive from a woman aged 25 to 45 in good health and CMV-seronegative. CDR3s include the opening cysteine and the closing phenylalanine or tryptophan. The D gene is left open where the match is weak. Only some rows state a clone size, as once, few, many or a class for expanded clones.

d_call j_call v_call clone_size cdr3_aa cdr3_nt
TRBD2 TRBJ2-3 TRBV28 - CAAGGSTDTQYF TGTGCGGCGGGAGGGAGCACAGATACGCAGTATTTT
TRBD1 TRBJ2-7 TRBV28 once CASSLLPGQGAYEQYF TGTGCCAGCAGTTTACTTCCAGGACAGGGGGCCTACGAGCAGTACTTC
- TRBJ1-4 TRBV29-1 - CSVEREGGEKLFF TGCAGCGTTGAACGGGAGGGAGGAGAAAAACTGTTTTTT
- TRBJ2-7 TRBV18 - CASSRTGRSGIYEQYF TGTGCCAGCTCACGGACGGGTCGCTCAGGGATCTACGAGCAGTACTTC
TRBD1 TRBJ2-2 TRBV5-6 - CASSLRTGVNTGELFF TGTGCCAGCAGCTTGAGGACAGGGGTCAACACCGGGGAGCTGTTTTTT
- TRBJ2-1 TRBV4-3 - CASSQDGLRDEQFF TGCGCCAGCAGCCAAGATGGTTTGAGGGATGAGCAGTTCTTC
- TRBJ1-1 TRBV10-3 - CAITGGGSGNTEAFF TGTGCCATCACCGGGGGAGGAAGCGGGAACACTGAAGCTTTCTTT
TRBD1 TRBJ1-2 TRBV5-1 - CASSPDRGSRGYTF TGCGCCAGCAGCCCCGACAGGGGGTCGCGTGGCTACACCTTC
- TRBJ1-1 TRBV2 few CASRRQGFEAFF TGTGCCAGCAGGCGCCAGGGGTTTGAAGCTTTCTTT
TRBD1 TRBJ1-2 TRBV5-4 - CASSHGQGVYGYTF TGTGCCAGCAGTCATGGACAGGGGGTCTATGGCTACACCTTC
- TRBJ1-2 TRBV28 - CASSYLYGYTF TGTGCCAGCAGTTATCTCTATGGCTACACCTTC
- TRBJ2-5 TRBV29-1 - CSSLPGSGETQYF TGCAGCTCATTGCCCGGGAGTGGGGAGACCCAGTACTTC
- TRBJ1-1 TRBV11-2 - CASSLRLSTEAFF TGTGCCAGCAGCTTACGGTTGTCCACTGAAGCTTTCTTT
TRBD1 TRBJ2-5 TRBV5-1 - CASSLGGTGVETQYF TGCGCCAGCAGCTTGGGGGGTACAGGGGTGGAGACCCAGTACTTC
- TRBJ2-6 TRBV28 - CASSSGGISSSGANVLTF TGTGCCAGCAGTTCCGGCGGGATATCGAGCTCTGGGGCCAACGTCCTGACTTTC
TRBD2 TRBJ2-1 TRBV28 - CASSPYREGGEQFF TGTGCCAGCAGTCCGTACCGGGAGGGCGGTGAGCAGTTCTTC
- TRBJ1-5 TRBV9 - CASSASINSNQPQHF TGTGCCAGCAGCGCAAGCATAAACAGCAATCAGCCCCAGCATTTT
TRBD1 TRBJ1-1 TRBV6-5 - CASSRYRGTEAFF TGTGCCAGCAGCCGCTACAGGGGCACTGAAGCTTTCTTT
- TRBJ1-1 TRBV9 - CASSVLAMNTEAFF TGTGCCAGCAGCGTATTGGCCATGAACACTGAAGCTTTCTTT
- TRBJ2-3 TRBV2 few CASKEGVSDTQYF TGTGCCAGCAAGGAGGGAGTCTCAGATACGCAGTATTTT
TRBD2 TRBJ2-3 TRBV10-3 - CAIKAGEALGDTQYF TGTGCCATTAAAGCGGGAGAAGCTTTGGGAGATACGCAGTATTTT
TRBD2 TRBJ2-3 TRBV23-1 - CASSQGTGGDGDTQYF TGCGCCAGCAGTCAAGGGACGGGAGGGGACGGCGATACGCAGTATTTT
TRBD2 TRBJ2-3 TRBV28 - CASRETSGPAGDTQYF TGTGCCAGCAGGGAGACTAGCGGTCCAGCCGGAGATACGCAGTATTTT
TRBD2 TRBJ2-7 TRBV5-4 once CASSSKSGSGYEQYF TGTGCCAGCAGCTCCAAAAGCGGGAGTGGGTACGAGCAGTACTTC
- TRBJ1-2 TRBV5-1 - CASSQLLGIQGHYGYTF TGCGCCAGCAGCCAACTCTTAGGGATACAGGGACACTATGGCTACACCTTC
- TRBJ2-7 TRBV7-2 - CASSLTSVRNYEQYF TGTGCCAGCAGCCTAACGAGCGTCAGAAACTACGAGCAGTACTTC
- TRBJ2-5 TRBV19 once CASSIRTTAQETQYF TGTGCCAGTAGTATACGGACGACAGCTCAAGAGACCCAGTACTTC
TRBD1 TRBJ1-2 TRBV28 - CASSSSWTGNYGYTF TGTGCCAGCAGTTCCTCCTGGACAGGGAACTATGGCTACACCTTC
- TRBJ2-1 TRBV7-2 - CASSFRSGEFEQFF TGTGCCAGCAGCTTCAGGTCAGGGGAATTTGAGCAGTTCTTC
- TRBJ2-4 TRBV28 - CASSSRPDENIQYF TGTGCCAGCAGTTCTAGACCGGATGAAAACATTCAGTACTTC
TRBD2 TRBJ2-3 TRBV6-1 - CASRGLAADTQYF TGTGCCAGCCGTGGACTAGCGGCAGATACGCAGTATTTT
TRBD1 TRBJ2-7 TRBV11-2 - CASSHPGQGPYEQYF TGTGCCAGCAGTCATCCGGGACAGGGCCCCTACGAGCAGTACTTC
TRBD2 TRBJ2-7 TRBV2 - CASSESGLAGIFEQYF TGTGCCAGCAGTGAAAGTGGACTAGCGGGAATTTTTGAGCAGTACTTC
TRBD1 TRBJ2-2 TRBV2 - CASRTLGGGQGNTGELFF TGTGCCAGCAGAACTTTGGGGGGGGGACAGGGGAACACCGGGGAGCTGTTTTTT
TRBD2 TRBJ2-7 TRBV27 - CASSSPRVTSGPPYEQYF TGTGCCAGCAGTTCCCCTCGGGTCACTAGCGGGCCTCCCTACGAGCAGTACTTC
- TRBJ2-7 TRBV2 - CASSEWELGSYEQYF TGTGCCAGCAGTGAATGGGAGTTGGGGTCCTACGAGCAGTACTTC
- TRBJ2-3 TRBV5-6 - CASSLAITSTDTQYF TGTGCCAGCAGCTTGGCAATAACTAGCACAGATACGCAGTATTTT
TRBD1 TRBJ2-6 TRBV7-3 - CASSLETGYGANVLTF TGTGCCAGCAGCTTAGAGACAGGGTACGGGGCCAACGTCCTGACTTTC
TRBD2 TRBJ2-3 TRBV4-1 - CASTYSGSFPDTQYF TGCGCCAGCACCTATAGCGGGAGTTTTCCCGATACGCAGTATTTT
TRBD2 TRBJ2-3 TRBV5-4 - CASSLRASGRADTQYF TGTGCCAGCAGCTTGCGGGCTAGCGGGAGGGCTGATACGCAGTATTTT
- TRBJ2-7 TRBV28 - CASSFNRKRDEQYF TGTGCCAGCAGTTTCAACAGGAAAAGAGACGAGCAGTACTTC
- TRBJ1-1 TRBV6-4 - CASRREDSRTEAFF TGTGCCAGCCGCCGCGAGGACAGTCGGACTGAAGCTTTCTTT
TRBD1 TRBJ1-5 TRBV2 - CASNPTGGPQHF TGTGCCAGCAATCCGACAGGGGGGCCCCAGCATTTT
- TRBJ1-1 TRBV28 - CASSPVGAEGLEAFF TGTGCCAGCAGTCCAGTCGGAGCGGAGGGTCTTGAAGCTTTCTTT
- TRBJ1-5 TRBV4-1 - CASSQEGLGWFGQPQHF TGCGCCAGCAGCCAAGAGGGGCTGGGCTGGTTCGGTCAGCCCCAGCATTTT
TRBD1 TRBJ1-1 TRBV6-5 few CASSYQGANTEAFF TGTGCCAGCAGTTACCAGGGGGCGAACACTGAAGCTTTCTTT
- TRBJ2-7 TRBV28 - CASSLVSAAYEQYF TGTGCCAGCAGTTTAGTCTCAGCGGCCTACGAGCAGTACTTC
- TRBJ1-2 TRBV14 - CASSQAGGNYGYTF TGTGCCAGCAGCCAAGCGGGGGGCAACTATGGCTACACCTTC
TRBD1 TRBJ1-1 TRBV10-3 - CAISGGLVLGDRDLFGAFF TGTGCCATCAGTGGGGGCTTGGTTTTAGGGGACAGGGACCTCTTCGGCGCTTTCTTT
TRBD2 TRBJ2-1 TRBV6-1 few CATQYREGLNEQFF TGTGCCACCCAATATCGGGAGGGGCTCAATGAGCAGTTCTTC
- TRBJ1-1 TRBV11-2 - CASSRLQEAFF TGTGCCAGCAGCCGTTTGCAGGAAGCTTTCTTT
- TRBJ1-1 TRBV4-3 - CASSLKTGGGAFF TGCGCCAGCAGCCTGAAAACGGGCGGAGGAGCTTTCTTT
TRBD1 TRBJ1-2 TRBV7-6 - CASSLSEGQRYGYTF TGTGCCAGCAGCTTATCCGAGGGACAGCGCTATGGCTACACCTTC
- TRBJ2-1 TRBV7-2 - CASSSNSGSSYNEQFF TGTGCCAGCAGCTCCAACAGCGGTAGCTCCTACAATGAGCAGTTCTTC